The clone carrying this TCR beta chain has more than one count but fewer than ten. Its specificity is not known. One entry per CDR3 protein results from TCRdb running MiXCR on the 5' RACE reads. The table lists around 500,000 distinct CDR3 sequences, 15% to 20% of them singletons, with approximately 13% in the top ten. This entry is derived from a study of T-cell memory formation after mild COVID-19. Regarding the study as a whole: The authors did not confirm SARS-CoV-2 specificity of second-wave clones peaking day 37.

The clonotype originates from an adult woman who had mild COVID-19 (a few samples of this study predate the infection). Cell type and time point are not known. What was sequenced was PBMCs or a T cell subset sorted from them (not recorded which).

CDR3 nucleotides: TGTGCCAGCAGCGTAGTTCGGGACGCCGGAGGGGTAATGAACACTGAAGCTTTCTTT. This codes for CASSVVRDAGGVMNTEAFF. V gene TRBV9 combines with J gene TRBJ1-1; weak D call: TRBD1 (5 bases). V dropped 0 bases and J dropped 0 bases, with 21 bases sitting between them. The CDR3 sequence is 19 residues long. CDR1 SGDLS and CDR2 YYNGEE come from the germline V gene.